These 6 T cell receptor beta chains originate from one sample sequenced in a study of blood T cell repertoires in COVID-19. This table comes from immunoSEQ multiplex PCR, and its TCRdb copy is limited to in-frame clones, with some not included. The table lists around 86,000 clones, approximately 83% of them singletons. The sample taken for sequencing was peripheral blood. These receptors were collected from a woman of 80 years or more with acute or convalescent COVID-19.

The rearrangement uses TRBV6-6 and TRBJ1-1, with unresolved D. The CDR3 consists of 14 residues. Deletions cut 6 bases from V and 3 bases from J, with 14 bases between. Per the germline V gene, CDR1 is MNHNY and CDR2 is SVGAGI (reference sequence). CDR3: CASRPRERDTEAFF. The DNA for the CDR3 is TGTGCCAGCAGACCGAGGGAGAGGGACACTGAAGCTTTCTTT.

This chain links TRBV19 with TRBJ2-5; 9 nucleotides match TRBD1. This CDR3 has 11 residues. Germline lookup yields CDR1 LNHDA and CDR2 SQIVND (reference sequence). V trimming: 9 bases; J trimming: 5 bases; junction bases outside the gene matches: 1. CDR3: CASGQGETQYF. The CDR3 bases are TGTGCCAGCGGACAGGGGGAGACCCAGTACTTC.

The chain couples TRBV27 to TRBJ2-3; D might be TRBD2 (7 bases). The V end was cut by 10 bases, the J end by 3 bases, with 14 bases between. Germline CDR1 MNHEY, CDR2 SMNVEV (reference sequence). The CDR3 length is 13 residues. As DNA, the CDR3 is TGTGCCACCAAACGGGGGGCAACAGATACGCAGTATTTT. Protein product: CATKRGATDTQYF.

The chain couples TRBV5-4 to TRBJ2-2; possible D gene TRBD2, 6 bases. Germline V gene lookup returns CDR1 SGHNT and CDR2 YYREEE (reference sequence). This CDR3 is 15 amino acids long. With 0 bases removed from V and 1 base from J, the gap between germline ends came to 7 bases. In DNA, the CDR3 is TGTGCCAGCAGCTTGGCCGGGGGGAACACCGGGGAGCTGTTTTTT. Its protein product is CASSLAGGNTGELFF.

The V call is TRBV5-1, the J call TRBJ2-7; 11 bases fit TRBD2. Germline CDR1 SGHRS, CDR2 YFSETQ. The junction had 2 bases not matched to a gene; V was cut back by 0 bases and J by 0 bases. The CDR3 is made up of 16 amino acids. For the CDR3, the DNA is TGCGCCAGCAGCTTGGCGGGACTAGCGGACTCCTACGAGCAGTACTTC. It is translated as CASSLAGLADSYEQYF.

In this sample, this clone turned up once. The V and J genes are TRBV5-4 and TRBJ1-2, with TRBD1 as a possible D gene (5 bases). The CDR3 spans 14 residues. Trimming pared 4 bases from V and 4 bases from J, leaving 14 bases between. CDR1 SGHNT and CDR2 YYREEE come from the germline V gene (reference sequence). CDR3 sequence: CASSPAGRSYGYTF. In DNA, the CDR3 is TGTGCCAGCAGCCCAGCGGGGCGAAGCTATGGCTACACCTTC.